This T cell receptor (beta chain) emerged from a study of blood T cell repertoires in COVID-19. Whole-study context: Acute and convalescent COVID-19 samples came from the United States, Italy and Spain. Sample material is recorded as cDNA or gDNA derived from T cells, B-cell-depleted T cells, or PBMCs.

Per the authors' pipeline: Reference gene primer amplification yielded estimated nucleated cell counts. Generated by immunoSEQ multiplex PCR, the TCRdb table keeps only in-frame clones and is missing some. V and J calls and clone size are as listed in that table; D and trimming were resolved from the DNA. The data contain approximately 110,000 clones, 80% to 90% of them singletons. The sequenced sample consisted of peripheral blood. This TCR derives from a woman of 80 years or more with acute or convalescent COVID-19.

CDR3 sequence reads: CAIRDRDDEQYF. Written as DNA, the CDR3 is TGTGCCATCAGGGACAGGGATGACGAGCAGTACTTC. The chain is built from TRBV10-3 and TRBJ2-7; TRBD1 aligns across 8 bases. V lost 6 bases, J lost 5 bases, and 3 bases stayed unmatched. The length of the CDR3 is 12 residues. In germline, CDR1 is ENHRY, CDR2 SYGVKD.